This is a list of T cell receptor beta chains from one sample in a study of beta chain features in type 1 diabetes. Only in-frame clones appear in the TCRdb table, and some are missing; sequencing was by immunoSEQ multiplex PCR. This table has hundreds of thousands of clones, around an eighth appearing once. The sequencing input was naive CD4+ T cells from blood. Source of these receptors: a man aged 18 to 30 with type 1 diabetes. Each CDR3 is given with its conserved first and last residue. A D gene is named only where the DNA matches it firmly. The listing skips clone size in some rows; elsewhere it reads once, few, many or a size class.

TRBV18,NA,TRBJ2-1,15,few,TGTGCCAGCTCACCCACCGAAGGGGGGGCCTATGAGCAGTTCTTC,CASSPTEGGAYEQFF
TRBV6-5,NA,TRBJ1-3,14,few,TGTGCCAGCAGGGAGACACTGTCTGGAAACACCATATATTTT,CASRETLSGNTIYF
TRBV29-1,NA,TRBJ1-3,13,few,TGCAGCGTTATACAGGGCTCTGGAAACACCATATATTTT,CSVIQGSGNTIYF
TRBV29-1,NA,TRBJ1-1,16,few,TGCAGCGTTGAAGCTAGGCGGACGGCAATTGGTGCTGAAGCTTTCTTT,CSVEARRTAIGAEAFF
TRBV29-1,TRBD1,TRBJ2-3,12,few,TGCAGCGTTGGACAGGGTTCGGGTACGCAGTATTTT,CSVGQGSGTQYF
TRBV4-1,TRBD1,TRBJ1-2,16,NA,TGCGCCAGCAGCCAAGATGGTGCAGGGGGCTTCTATGGCTACACCTTC,CASSQDGAGGFYGYTF
TRBV10-3,NA,TRBJ2-3,14,NA,TGTGCCATCAGTGGGGGTGTTCCTACAGATACGCAGTATTTT,CAISGGVPTDTQYF
TRBV18,NA,TRBJ1-2,12,few,TGTGCCAGCTCACTCCCCACCTATGGCTACACCTTC,CASSLPTYGYTF
TRBV29-1,NA,TRBJ1-2,14,NA,TGCAGCGCGGTAGACCTCGGAGTTTCCTATGGCTACACCTTC,CSAVDLGVSYGYTF
TRBV5-6,TRBD2,TRBJ2-7,14,NA,TGTGCCAGCAGCTTGGGACTAGCGGTCTACGAGCAGTACTTC,CASSLGLAVYEQYF
TRBV19,NA,TRBJ2-1,14,NA,TGTGCCAGTAGTATTACCAGGGGCGGCAATGAGCAGTTCTTC,CASSITRGGNEQFF
TRBV7-3,TRBD1,TRBJ2-4,16,NA,TGTGCCAGCAGCGCCGGGGACAGACTAGCCAAAAACATTCAGTACTTC,CASSAGDRLAKNIQYF
TRBV4-1,NA,TRBJ1-2,15,few,TGCGCCAGCAGCCAAGAGGGGAGGGACCCCTATGGCTACACCTTC,CASSQEGRDPYGYTF
TRBV7-2,NA,TRBJ1-2,14,NA,TGTGCCAGCAGTTCCCGGGACATCTCCTATGGCTACACCTTC,CASSSRDISYGYTF
TRBV7-9,TRBD2,TRBJ2-2,16,NA,TGTGCCAGCAGCCCGGGACTAGCCGAGAACACCGGGGAGCTGTTTTTC,CASSPGLAENTGELFF
TRBV9,TRBD2,TRBJ2-2,17,NA,TGTGCCAGCAGCGTAGCTTCGTTAGCGGGGAAGACCGGGGAGCTGTTTTTT,CASSVASLAGKTGELFF
TRBV25-1,NA,TRBJ2-3,14,NA,TGTGCCAGCAGTGACCCATCTTCCGTGGGGGCGCAGTATTTT,CASSDPSSVGAQYF
TRBV27,TRBD2,TRBJ2-2,16,NA,TGTGCCAGCACCCCTTGGACTAGCGATAACACCGGGGAGCTGTTTTTT,CASTPWTSDNTGELFF
TRBV5-4,NA,TRBJ2-1,15,NA,TGTGCCAGCAGCCCCCGCGAGGGCAGGTTGAATGAGCAGTTCTTC,CASSPREGRLNEQFF
TRBV9,TRBD2,TRBJ2-3,14,few,TGTGCCAGCAGCGTAACCGGGGGGGTAGATACGCAGTATTTT,CASSVTGGVDTQYF
TRBV5-1,TRBD2,TRBJ2-4,16,NA,TGCGCCAGCAGCCCCGGCGGGGGGAGGGCGAGAAACATTCAGTACTTC,CASSPGGGRARNIQYF
TRBV9,NA,TRBJ1-6,13,NA,TGTGCCAGCAGCGTAAGGAAAAATTCACCCCTCCACTTT,CASSVRKNSPLHF
TRBV28,NA,TRBJ1-2,16,few,TGTGCCAGCAGTCCGTCTACCGGGACGCGGGGCTATGGCTACACCTTC,CASSPSTGTRGYGYTF
TRBV5-6,NA,TRBJ2-1,13,NA,TGTGCCAGCAGCCGCTTCTCCTACAATGAGCAGTTCTTC,CASSRFSYNEQFF
TRBV14,TRBD1,TRBJ2-6,18,few,TGTGCCAGCAGCCACCCTTTGGGACAGGTCTCTGGGGCCAACGTCCTGACTTTC,CASSHPLGQVSGANVLTF
TRBV11-2,NA,TRBJ1-2,13,few,TGTGCCAGCACCAAACACGGGGAGAGGGGCTACACCTTC,CASTKHGERGYTF
TRBV7-9,TRBD2,TRBJ2-4,12,many,TGTGCCAGCGGCGGGAGTGGAAACATTCAGTACTTC,CASGGSGNIQYF
TRBV5-6,NA,TRBJ2-3,14,NA,TGTGCCAGCAGCTTGGCCGGGTGGAGAGATACGCAGTATTTT,CASSLAGWRDTQYF
TRBV7-2,TRBD1,TRBJ2-5,15,NA,TGTGCCAGCAGCTTCTTTCTGGACAGGCGCCACCCGGGGTACTTC,CASSFFLDRRHPGYF
TRBV30,TRBD1,TRBJ1-2,13,NA,TGTGCCTGGCGGGGACAGTCCAACTATGGCTACACCTTC,CAWRGQSNYGYTF
TRBV6-1,NA,TRBJ2-3,13,NA,TGTGCCAGCAGTGTTGGCAAGGAAGATACGCAGTATTTT,CASSVGKEDTQYF
TRBV28,TRBD1,TRBJ2-7,15,NA,TGTGCCAGCAGTTTCTCCGGGACAGGGGCTTCCGAGCAGTACTTC,CASSFSGTGASEQYF
TRBV2,NA,TRBJ1-3,15,few,TGTGCCAGCAGTGAAGCGTCCCGTTCTGGAAACACCATATATTTT,CASSEASRSGNTIYF
TRBV30,NA,TRBJ2-7,13,NA,TGTGCCTGGACCTCCCCGGACTTGTACGAGCAGTACTTC,CAWTSPDLYEQYF
TRBV4-2,TRBD1,TRBJ1-1,14,few,TGTGCCAGCAGCCAAGAGCACAGGGGCACTGAAGCTTTCTTT,CASSQEHRGTEAFF
TRBV7-2,NA,TRBJ2-5,14,NA,TGTGCCAGCAGCCAGCCCGGGTGGAGGGAGACCCAGTACTTC,CASSQPGWRETQYF
TRBV29-1,NA,TRBJ2-7,12,few,TGCAGCGTTTGGACGGTTAGCTACGAGCAGTACTTC,CSVWTVSYEQYF
TRBV12-5,TRBD2,TRBJ2-1,17,NA,TGTGCTAGTGGTCTCCAATTAGCGGGAGGGCAGGGCAATGAGCAGTTCTTC,CASGLQLAGGQGNEQFF
TRBV11-1,TRBD1,TRBJ1-2,16,NA,TGTGCCAGCAGCTTAACTCACTCGACAGGGGTCTATGGCTACACCTTC,CASSLTHSTGVYGYTF
TRBV28,NA,TRBJ1-2,13,few,TGTGCCAGCTCCCTAGGGAACTACTATGGCTACACCTTC,CASSLGNYYGYTF
TRBV27,NA,TRBJ1-5,14,NA,TGTGCCAGCAGTCCCCTCGTGGGGGATCAGCCCCAGCATTTT,CASSPLVGDQPQHF
TRBV7-2,NA,TRBJ1-6,15,NA,TGTGCCAGCAGCGCAGTTGGTGGGGCTAATTCACCCCTCCACTTT,CASSAVGGANSPLHF
TRBV29-1,NA,TRBJ1-1,14,NA,TGCAGCGTAGCTCGAAACACCCTGAACACTGAAGCTTTCTTT,CSVARNTLNTEAFF